These T cell receptor beta chains were read from a single sample in a study of read filtering for tumor transcriptome and immune sequencing. TCRdb re-called the reads through MiXCR, storing one row per CDR3 protein. The data contain tens of thousands of distinct CDR3 sequences, about 20% of them seen just once; the ten biggest clones take up around two fifths. What was sequenced was a population of CD138-negative cells sorted from bone marrow. The receptors were sampled from a donor aged 40 or over with multiple myeloma. Both conserved end residues are trimmed from each CDR3.

v_call	j_call	cdr3_aa
TRBV15	TRBJ2-1	ATSTSHSGSWRNEQF
TRBV2	TRBJ2-3	ASSVGGGTDTQY
TRBV3-1	TRBJ1-1	ASSQQTGSTEAF
TRBV4-1	TRBJ2-1	ASSQMKGAGGPNVYNEQF
TRBV4-1	TRBJ2-1	ASSQVYRPYNEQF
TRBV29-1	TRBJ2-7	SATDRTYEQY
TRBV20-1	TRBJ2-5	SAMGLAGEPETQY
TRBV7-3	TRBJ2-7	ASSFPGYEQY
TRBV11-3	TRBJ1-5	ASSLGNGAASNQPQH
TRBV5-4	TRBJ2-3	ANSRLAGGTDTQY
TRBV7-9	TRBJ1-3	ASRSDTQGNTIY
TRBV12-3/TRBV12-4	TRBJ1-6	ATTASYNSPLH
TRBV29-1	TRBJ2-3	SVGSPVDTDTQY
TRBV7-9	TRBJ2-2	ASKGTVTGELF
TRBV28	TRBJ2-1	ASSSAGLAGGQSSYNEQF
TRBV3-1	TRBJ1-2	ASSPIGTGGYGYT
TRBV20-1	TRBJ2-7	SARDFTTVHEQY
TRBV7-3	TRBJ2-1	ASSAGPLGNEQF
TRBV4-2	TRBJ1-1	ASSQGMSLAF
TRBV12-3/TRBV12-4	TRBJ1-5	ASSLGGPQPQH
TRBV28	TRBJ1-1	ASSGTGDTEAF
TRBV9	TRBJ2-1	ASSTGHHNEQF
TRBV12-5	TRBJ2-3	ASGGQRGRTDTQY
TRBV5-1	TRBJ2-5	ASSAAGTHQETQY
TRBV28	TRBJ2-7	ASSPLDRGRYEQY
TRBV20-1	TRBJ2-1	SAKGLGHYNEQF
TRBV7-9	TRBJ1-2	ASSLATYGYT
TRBV20-1	TRBJ2-1	SARTPTSGNEQF
TRBV28	TRBJ2-5	ASAGSDKSQETQY
TRBV6-1	TRBJ1-1	ASSEVWPTGSYNTEAF
TRBV28	TRBJ2-1	ASSTTGDNSLNEQF
TRBV20-1	TRBJ2-3	SIRSTSTDTQY
TRBV20-1	TRBJ2-5	SARDVSGRARGETQY
TRBV6-1	TRBJ1-2	ASSHGRNYGYT
TRBV7-9	TRBJ2-7	ASSSLANEQY
TRBV5-4	TRBJ2-3	ASSIGLVAGDTQY
TRBV5-5	TRBJ1-1	ASTIPLRQSVVPEAF
TRBV7-9	TRBJ2-7	ASSLGGRASYEQY
TRBV28	TRBJ2-4	ASSPATGNYIQY
TRBV9	TRBJ1-5	ASSSGTQNSNQPQH
TRBV4-1	TRBJ2-4	ASSQELAKNIQY
TRBV19	TRBJ2-4	ASSSGGPTSGNIQY
TRBV12-3/TRBV12-4	TRBJ2-7	ASSQTGGEQY
TRBV20-1	TRBJ2-3	SAELPGTLPLDTQY
TRBV12-3/TRBV12-4	TRBJ1-5	ASSLYSNQPQH